The rows below give T cell receptor beta chains drawn from one sample of a study of cytomegalovirus exposure and HLA in healthy donors. Assay used: immunoSEQ multiplex PCR; TCRdb lists only in-frame clones, some missing. The sample holds over 150,000 clones, 70% to 75% seen once. Sequencing was carried out using PBMCs. The receptors here all came from a woman between 25 and 40 years old in good health and CMV-seropositive. Both conserved end residues are part of each CDR3. D genes are given only for firm matches. Not all rows give a size; the values are once, few, many and, for expanded clones, a class.

NA,TRBD1,TRBJ1-5,TRBV2,TGTGCCAGCAGTCGGGAACAGGGGGGGCGTCAGCCCCAGCATTTT,CASSREQGGRQPQHF
NA,TRBD2,TRBJ2-1,TRBV19,TGTGCCAGTAGTGGGGTAGCGGGAACCTACAATGAGCAGTTCTTC,CASSGVAGTYNEQFF
NA,TRBD1,TRBJ2-2,TRBV6-1,TGTGCCAGCAGTGCGGGACAGGGGGACGCCGGGGAGCTGTTTTTT,CASSAGQGDAGELFF
few,NA,TRBJ1-5,TRBV4-1,TGCGCCAGCAGCCAAGCCCTCTTACAGGGAGGGGCCAGCAATCAGCCCCAGCATTTT,CASSQALLQGGASNQPQHF
NA,TRBD2,TRBJ2-3,TRBV29-1,TGCAGCGTCACCGGGACTAGCGACCGCCGATCCCATCCAGATACGCAGTATTTT,CSVTGTSDRRSHPDTQYF
NA,TRBD2,TRBJ2-3,TRBV12-5,TGTGCTAGTGGCCCGGGGGGGGCCCTCACAGATACGCAGTATTTT,CASGPGGALTDTQYF
NA,TRBD2,TRBJ2-3,TRBV7-9,TGTGCCAGCAGCACCCAAGGGACTAGCGGAGATACGCAGTATTTT,CASSTQGTSGDTQYF
few,NA,TRBJ2-3,TRBV7-9,TGTGCCAGCAGCGGGTACAGTAGGGATACGCAGTATTTT,CASSGYSRDTQYF
once,NA,TRBJ1-2,TRBV29-1,TGCAGCGTTGTTTATACTAACTATGGCTACACCTTC,CSVVYTNYGYTF
NA,NA,TRBJ2-7,TRBV19,TGTGCCAGTAGTATCCGCCTACCAGGGATCGAGGACGAGCAGTACTTC,CASSIRLPGIEDEQYF
NA,NA,TRBJ2-1,TRBV27,TGCGCCAGCAGCCTTTACAATGAGCAGTTCTTC,CASSLYNEQFF
once,NA,TRBJ2-5,TRBV18,TGTGCCAGCTCCCAGGGGAATTCGGAGACCCAGTACTTC,CASSQGNSETQYF
NA,TRBD1,TRBJ2-3,TRBV5-5,TGTGCCAGCAGCCAGCGGACAGGGGAAGGGACAGATACGCAGTATTTT,CASSQRTGEGTDTQYF
NA,NA,TRBJ2-3,TRBV19,TGTGCCAGCCGTCGGGACAACACAGATACGCAGTATTTT,CASRRDNTDTQYF
NA,TRBD1,TRBJ1-3,TRBV6-6,TGTGCCAGCAGTTACTCGAATTCCAGGGGGGAAAACACCATATATTTT,CASSYSNSRGENTIYF
NA,NA,TRBJ1-5,TRBV6-5,TGTGCCAGCAGTTACGACAGAGGAAGACAGCCCCAGCATTTT,CASSYDRGRQPQHF
once,NA,TRBJ1-2,TRBV14,TGTGCCAGCAGCCAGGGCCAGGCCGCTAACTATGGCTACACCTTC,CASSQGQAANYGYTF
NA,TRBD2,TRBJ2-5,TRBV6-1,TGTGCCAGTTTGAGCGGGAACCCACCAGAGACCCAGTACTTC,CASLSGNPPETQYF
NA,TRBD2,TRBJ2-7,TRBV15,TGTGCCACCAGCAGACCCGTAGGCCTAGCGGTCGAGCAGTACTTC,CATSRPVGLAVEQYF
NA,NA,TRBJ2-2,TRBV28,TGTGCCAGCAGTTTCGGGGGTAGGGACACCGGGGAGCTGTTTTTT,CASSFGGRDTGELFF
once,TRBD2,TRBJ2-1,TRBV11-2,TGTGCCAGCAGCTTAGTGACTAGCGGGAGAGAGCAGTTCTTC,CASSLVTSGREQFF
NA,NA,TRBJ1-1,TRBV7-9,TGTGCCAGCACCCAGGAGGGGTACACTGAAGCTTTCTTT,CASTQEGYTEAFF
NA,NA,TRBJ2-7,TRBV28,TGTGCCAGCAGTTTTCCCCCTAAAAGAGCATCTTACGAGCAGTACTTC,CASSFPPKRASYEQYF
NA,NA,TRBJ1-1,TRBV20-1,TGCAGTGCTCTGTCTGAAGCTTTCTTT,CSALSEAFF
NA,TRBD1,TRBJ1-1,TRBV7-8,TGTGCCAGCAGCGTTACCGGGACAGGGAGGGACACTGAAGCTTTCTTT,CASSVTGTGRDTEAFF
NA,TRBD2,TRBJ2-5,TRBV7-9,TGTGCCAGCAGCTTAGCGGGGAGGACTAGCCGAGAGACCCAGTACTTC,CASSLAGRTSRETQYF